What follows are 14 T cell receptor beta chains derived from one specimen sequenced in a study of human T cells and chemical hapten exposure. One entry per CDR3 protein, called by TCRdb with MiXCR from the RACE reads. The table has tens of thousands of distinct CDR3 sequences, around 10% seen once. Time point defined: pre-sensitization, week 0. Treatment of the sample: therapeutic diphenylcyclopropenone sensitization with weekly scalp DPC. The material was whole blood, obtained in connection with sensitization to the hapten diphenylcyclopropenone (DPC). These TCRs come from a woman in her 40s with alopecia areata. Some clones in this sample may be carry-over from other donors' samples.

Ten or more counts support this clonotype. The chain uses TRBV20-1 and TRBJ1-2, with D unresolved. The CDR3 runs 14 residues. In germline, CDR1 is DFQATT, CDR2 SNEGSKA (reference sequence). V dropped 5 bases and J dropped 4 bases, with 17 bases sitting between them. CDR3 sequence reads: CSAYPTWGAYGYTF. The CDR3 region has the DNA TGCAGTGCTTACCCGACATGGGGAGCCTATGGCTACACCTTC.

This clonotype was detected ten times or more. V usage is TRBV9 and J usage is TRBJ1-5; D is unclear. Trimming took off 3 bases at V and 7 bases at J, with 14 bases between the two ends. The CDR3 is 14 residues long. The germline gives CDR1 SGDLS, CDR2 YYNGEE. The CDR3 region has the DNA TGTGCCAGCAGCGAATGGGGAGGGATCCAGCCCCAGCATTTT. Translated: CASSEWGGIQPQHF.

The CDR3 loop reads CSARDAGGGPNQPQHF. CDR3 in DNA: TGCAGTGCTAGAGACGCAGGAGGGGGCCCAAATCAGCCCCAGCATTTT. The chain is built from TRBV20-1 and TRBJ1-5; 7 bases fit TRBD1. From germline, CDR1 is DFQATT and CDR2 SNEGSKA (reference sequence). This CDR3 is built from 16 residues. J gave up 4 bases and V 0 bases, and 9 bases lay outside the gene matches.

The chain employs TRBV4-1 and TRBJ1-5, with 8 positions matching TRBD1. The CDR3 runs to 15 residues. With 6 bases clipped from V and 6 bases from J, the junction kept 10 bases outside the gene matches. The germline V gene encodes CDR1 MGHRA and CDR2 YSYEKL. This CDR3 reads CASSPGTGPRQPQHF. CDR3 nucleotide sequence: TGCGCCAGCAGTCCCGGGACAGGTCCCCGTCAGCCCCAGCATTTT.

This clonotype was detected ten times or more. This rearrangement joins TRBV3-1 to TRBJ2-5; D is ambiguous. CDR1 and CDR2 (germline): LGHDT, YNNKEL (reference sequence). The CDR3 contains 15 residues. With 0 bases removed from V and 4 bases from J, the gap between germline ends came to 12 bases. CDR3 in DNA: TGTGCCAGCAGCCAAGATCGATTAAGGGTAGAGACCCAGTACTTC. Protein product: CASSQDRLRVETQYF.

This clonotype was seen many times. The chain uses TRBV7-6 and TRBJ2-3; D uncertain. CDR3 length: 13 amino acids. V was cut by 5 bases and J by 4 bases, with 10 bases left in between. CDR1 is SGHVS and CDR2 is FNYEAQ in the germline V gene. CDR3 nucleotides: TGTGCCAGCAGCCCCCCCGGGCCAGATACGCAGTATTTT. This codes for CASSPPGPDTQYF.

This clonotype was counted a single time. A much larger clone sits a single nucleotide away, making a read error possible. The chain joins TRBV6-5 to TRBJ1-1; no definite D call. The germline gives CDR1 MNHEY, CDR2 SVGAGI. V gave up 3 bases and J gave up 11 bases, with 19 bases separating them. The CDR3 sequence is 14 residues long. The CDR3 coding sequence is TGTGCCAGCAGTTATTCCCCCAGGACCTTAGGCGCTTTCTTT. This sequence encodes CASSYSPRTLGAFF.

In nucleotides, the CDR3 is TGTGCCAGCAGCTACCAGGGTGTCTACGAGCAGTACTTC. Translation: CASSYQGVYEQYF. V and J are TRBV4-2 and TRBJ2-7, with D possibly being TRBD1 (5 bases). CDR1 and CDR2 from the germline V gene are LGHNA and YNFKEQ. This CDR3 has 13 residues. V was pared by 5 bases and J by 3 bases, with 11 bases between.

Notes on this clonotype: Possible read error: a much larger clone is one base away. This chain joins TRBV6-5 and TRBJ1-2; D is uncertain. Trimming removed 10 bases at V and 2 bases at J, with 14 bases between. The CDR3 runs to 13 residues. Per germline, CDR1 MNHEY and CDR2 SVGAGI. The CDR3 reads CATKDDGNYGYTF. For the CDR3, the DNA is TGTGCCACCAAGGATGATGGAAACTATGGCTACACCTTC.

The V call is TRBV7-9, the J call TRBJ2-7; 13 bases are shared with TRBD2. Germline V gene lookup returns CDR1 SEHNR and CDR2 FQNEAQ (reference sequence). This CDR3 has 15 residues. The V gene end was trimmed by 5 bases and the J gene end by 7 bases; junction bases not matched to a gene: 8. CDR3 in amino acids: CASSKGLAGAREQYF. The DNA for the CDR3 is TGTGCCAGCAGCAAAGGACTAGCGGGGGCGCGGGAGCAGTACTTC.

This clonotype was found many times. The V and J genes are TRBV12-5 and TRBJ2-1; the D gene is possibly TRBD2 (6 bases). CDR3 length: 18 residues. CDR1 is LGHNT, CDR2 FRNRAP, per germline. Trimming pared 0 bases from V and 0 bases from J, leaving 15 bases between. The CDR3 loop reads CASGLVLGSGSSYNEQFF. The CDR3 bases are TGTGCTAGTGGTTTGGTACTGGGTAGCGGAAGCTCCTACAATGAGCAGTTCTTC. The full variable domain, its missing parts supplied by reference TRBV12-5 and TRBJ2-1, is DARVTQTPRHKVTEMGQEVTMRCQPILGHNTVFWYRQTMMQGLELLAYFRNRAPLDDSGMPKDRFSAEMPDATLATLKIQPSEPRDSAVYFCASGLVLGSGSSYNEQFFGPGTRLTVL.

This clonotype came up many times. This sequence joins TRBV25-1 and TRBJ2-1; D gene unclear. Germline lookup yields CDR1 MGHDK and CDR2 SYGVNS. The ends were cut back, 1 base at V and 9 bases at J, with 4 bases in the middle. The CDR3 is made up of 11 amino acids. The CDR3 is CASSEFSEQFF. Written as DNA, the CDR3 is TGTGCCAGCAGTGAATTCTCTGAGCAGTTCTTC.

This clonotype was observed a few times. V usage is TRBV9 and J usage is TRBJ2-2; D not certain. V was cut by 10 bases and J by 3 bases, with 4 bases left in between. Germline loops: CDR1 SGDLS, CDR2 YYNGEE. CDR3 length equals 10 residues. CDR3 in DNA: TGTGCCTCTTACACCGGGGAGCTGTTTTTT. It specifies CASYTGELFF.

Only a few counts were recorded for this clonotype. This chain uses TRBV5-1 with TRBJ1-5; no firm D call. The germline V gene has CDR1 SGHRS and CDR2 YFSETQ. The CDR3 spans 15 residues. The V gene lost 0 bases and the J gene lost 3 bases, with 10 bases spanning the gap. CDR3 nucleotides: TGCGCCAGCAGCTTGGCCGGAAGGGCCAATCAGCCCCAGCATTTT. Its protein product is CASSLAGRANQPQHF.